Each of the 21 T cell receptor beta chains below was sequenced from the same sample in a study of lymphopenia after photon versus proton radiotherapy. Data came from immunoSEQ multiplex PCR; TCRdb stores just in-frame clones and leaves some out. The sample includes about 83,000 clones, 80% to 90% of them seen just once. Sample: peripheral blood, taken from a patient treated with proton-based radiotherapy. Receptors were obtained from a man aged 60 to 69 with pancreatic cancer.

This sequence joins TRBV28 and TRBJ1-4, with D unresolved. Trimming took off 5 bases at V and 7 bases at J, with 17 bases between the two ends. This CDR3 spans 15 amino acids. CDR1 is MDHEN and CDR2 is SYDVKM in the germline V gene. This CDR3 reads CASSPWVALGEKLFF. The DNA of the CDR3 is TGTGCCAGCAGTCCCTGGGTAGCCTTAGGTGAAAAACTGTTTTTT.

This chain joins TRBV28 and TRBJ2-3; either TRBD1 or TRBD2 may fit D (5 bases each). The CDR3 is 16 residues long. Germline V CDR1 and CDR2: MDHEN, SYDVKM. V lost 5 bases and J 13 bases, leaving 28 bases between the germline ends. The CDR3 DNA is TGTGCCAGCAGTCCCCGGGGCCCAACTGTACCAATACGCGAGTATTTT. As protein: CASSPRGPTVPIREYF.

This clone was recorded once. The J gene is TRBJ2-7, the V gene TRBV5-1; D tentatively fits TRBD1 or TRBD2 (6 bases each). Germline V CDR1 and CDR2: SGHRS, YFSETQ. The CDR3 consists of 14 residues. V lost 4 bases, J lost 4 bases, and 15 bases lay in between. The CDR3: CASSGGTIAYEQYF. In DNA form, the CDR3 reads TGCGCCAGCAGCGGGGGGACAATTGCTTACGAGCAGTACTTC.

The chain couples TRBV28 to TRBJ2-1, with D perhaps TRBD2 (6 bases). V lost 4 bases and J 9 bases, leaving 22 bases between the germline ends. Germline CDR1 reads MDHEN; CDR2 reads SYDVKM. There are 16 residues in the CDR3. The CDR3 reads CASSSPPGGNGGEQFF. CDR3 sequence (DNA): TGTGCCAGCAGTTCCCCCCCTGGCGGGAACGGGGGTGAGCAGTTCTTC.

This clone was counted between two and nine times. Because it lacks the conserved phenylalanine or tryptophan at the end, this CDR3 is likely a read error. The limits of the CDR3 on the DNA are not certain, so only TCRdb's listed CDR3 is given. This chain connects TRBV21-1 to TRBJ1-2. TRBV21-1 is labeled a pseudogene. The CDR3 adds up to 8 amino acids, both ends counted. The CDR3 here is CASLLPGD.

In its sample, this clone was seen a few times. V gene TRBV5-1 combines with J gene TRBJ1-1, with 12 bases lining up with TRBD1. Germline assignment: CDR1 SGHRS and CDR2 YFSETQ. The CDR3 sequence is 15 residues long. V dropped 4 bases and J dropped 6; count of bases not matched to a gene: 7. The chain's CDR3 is CASSRDRGPGAEAFF. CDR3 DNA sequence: TGCGCCAGCAGCCGGGACAGGGGGCCTGGGGCTGAAGCTTTCTTT.

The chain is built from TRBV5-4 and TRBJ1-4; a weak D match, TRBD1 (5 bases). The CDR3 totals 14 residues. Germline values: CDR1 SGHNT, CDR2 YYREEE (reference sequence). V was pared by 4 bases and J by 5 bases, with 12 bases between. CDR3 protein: CASSRGVTNEKLFF. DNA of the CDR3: TGTGCCAGCAGCCGGGGGGTTACCAATGAAAAACTGTTTTTT.

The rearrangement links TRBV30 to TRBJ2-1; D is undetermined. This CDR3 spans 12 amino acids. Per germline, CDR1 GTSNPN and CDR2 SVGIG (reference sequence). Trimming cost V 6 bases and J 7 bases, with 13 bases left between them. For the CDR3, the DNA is TGTGCCTGCCCCCGGCCTGGGAATGAGCAGTTCTTC. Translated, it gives CACPRPGNEQFF.

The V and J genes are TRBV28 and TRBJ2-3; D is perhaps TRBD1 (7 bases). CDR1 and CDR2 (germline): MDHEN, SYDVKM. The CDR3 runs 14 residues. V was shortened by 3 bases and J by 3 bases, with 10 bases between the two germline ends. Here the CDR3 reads CASSLTGRTDTQYF. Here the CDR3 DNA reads TGTGCCAGCAGTTTGACAGGGAGGACAGATACGCAGTATTTT.

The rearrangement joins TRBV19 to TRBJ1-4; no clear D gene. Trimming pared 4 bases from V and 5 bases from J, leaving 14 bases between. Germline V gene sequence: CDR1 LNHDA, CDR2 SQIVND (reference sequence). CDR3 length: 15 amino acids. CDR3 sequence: CASSKQPRRNEKLFF. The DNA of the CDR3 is TGTGCCAGTAGTAAACAGCCCCGACGCAATGAAAAACTGTTTTTT.

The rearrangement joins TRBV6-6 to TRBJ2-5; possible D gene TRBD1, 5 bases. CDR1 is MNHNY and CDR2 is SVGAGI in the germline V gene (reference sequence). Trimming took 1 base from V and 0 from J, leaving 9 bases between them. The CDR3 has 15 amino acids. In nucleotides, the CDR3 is TGTGCCAGCAGTTACTACCAGGGCCACCAAGAGACCCAGTACTTC. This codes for CASSYYQGHQETQYF.

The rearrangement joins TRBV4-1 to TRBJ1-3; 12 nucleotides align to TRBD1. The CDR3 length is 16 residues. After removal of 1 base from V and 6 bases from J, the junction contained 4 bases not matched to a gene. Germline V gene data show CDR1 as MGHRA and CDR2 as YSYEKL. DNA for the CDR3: TGCGCCAGCAGCCAAGGGCCGGGACAGGGGGCAAACACCATATATTTT. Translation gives CASSQGPGQGANTIYF.

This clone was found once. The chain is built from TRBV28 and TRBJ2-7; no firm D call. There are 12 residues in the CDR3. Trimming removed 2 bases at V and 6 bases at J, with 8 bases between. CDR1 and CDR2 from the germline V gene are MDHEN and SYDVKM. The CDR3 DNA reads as TGTGCCAGCAGTTTACTCACCTCCGAGCAGTACTTC. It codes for CASSLLTSEQYF.

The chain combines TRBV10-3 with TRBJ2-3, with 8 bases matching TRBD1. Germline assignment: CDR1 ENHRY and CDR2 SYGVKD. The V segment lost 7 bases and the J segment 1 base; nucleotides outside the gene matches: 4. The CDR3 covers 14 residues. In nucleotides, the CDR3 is TGTGCCATCAATCCAGGGGGCCGCACAGATACGCAGTATTTT. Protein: CAINPGGRTDTQYF.

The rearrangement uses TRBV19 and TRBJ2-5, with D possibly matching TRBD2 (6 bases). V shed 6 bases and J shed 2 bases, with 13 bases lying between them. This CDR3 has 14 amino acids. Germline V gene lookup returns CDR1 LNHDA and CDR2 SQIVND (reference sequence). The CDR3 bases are TGTGCCAGTAGGGGTAGCGGAAAACAAGAGACCCAGTACTTC. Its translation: CASRGSGKQETQYF.

The CDR3 nucleotides read TGTGCCTGGAACGACCGCCGCGAGGGTGGCTACACCTTC. Translating gives CAWNDRREGGYTF. The chain carries TRBV30 and TRBJ1-2; D remains ambiguous. CDR3 size: 13 residues. Trimming removed 4 bases from V and 7 bases from J, with 16 bases in between. The germline gives CDR1 GTSNPN, CDR2 SVGIG (reference sequence).

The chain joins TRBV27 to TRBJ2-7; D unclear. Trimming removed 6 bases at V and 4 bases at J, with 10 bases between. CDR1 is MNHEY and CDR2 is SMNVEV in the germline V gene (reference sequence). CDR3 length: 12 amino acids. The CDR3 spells CASSRFGYEQYF. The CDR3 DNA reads TGTGCCAGCAGCCGGTTCGGATACGAGCAGTACTTC.

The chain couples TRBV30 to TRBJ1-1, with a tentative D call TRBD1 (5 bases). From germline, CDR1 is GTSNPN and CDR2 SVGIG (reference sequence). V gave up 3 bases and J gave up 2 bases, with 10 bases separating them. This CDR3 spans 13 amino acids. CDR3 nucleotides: TGTGCCTGGAGCGAACAGGTTAACACTGAAGCTTTCTTT. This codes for CAWSEQVNTEAFF.

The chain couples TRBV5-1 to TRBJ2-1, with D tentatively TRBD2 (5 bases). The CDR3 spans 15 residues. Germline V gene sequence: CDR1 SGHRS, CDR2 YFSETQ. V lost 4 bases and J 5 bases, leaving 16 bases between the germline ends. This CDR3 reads CASSTLGGRDNEQFF. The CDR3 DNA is TGCGCCAGCAGCACCCTCGGCGGGCGTGACAATGAGCAGTTCTTC.

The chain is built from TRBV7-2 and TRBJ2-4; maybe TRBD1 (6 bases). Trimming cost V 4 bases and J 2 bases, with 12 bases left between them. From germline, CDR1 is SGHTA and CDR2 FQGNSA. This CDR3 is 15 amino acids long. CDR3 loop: CASSSAGTSKNIQYF. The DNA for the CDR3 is TGTGCCAGCAGCTCAGCCGGGACATCCAAAAACATTCAGTACTTC.

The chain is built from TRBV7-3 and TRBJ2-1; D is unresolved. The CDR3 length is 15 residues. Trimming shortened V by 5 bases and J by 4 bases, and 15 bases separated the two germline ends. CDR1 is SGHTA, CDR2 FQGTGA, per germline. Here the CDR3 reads CASSTGQARYNEQFF. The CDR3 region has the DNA TGTGCCAGCAGCACCGGGCAGGCACGTTACAATGAGCAGTTCTTC.